A selection of T cell receptor beta chains follows, all from one sample in a study of cytomegalovirus exposure and HLA in healthy donors. The protocol was immunoSEQ multiplex PCR, while the TCRdb copy is restricted to in-frame clones and leaves out a portion. This sample has roughly 200,000 clones, with around 88% found just once. The specimen was PBMCs. All receptors derive from a woman between 25 and 40 years old in good health and CMV-seronegative. Each CDR3 is given with its conserved first and last residue. D genes are given only for firm matches. A row's size may be missing; if present it is once, few, many or a size class.

V gene: TRBV28; D gene: NA; clone size: NA; J gene: TRBJ1-2; CDR3 DNA: TGTGCCAGCAGCACCTTCGGGACAACCTATGGCTACACCTTC; CDR3 protein: CASSTFGTTYGYTF
V gene: TRBV11-2; D gene: TRBD2; clone size: NA; J gene: TRBJ2-6; CDR3 DNA: TGTGCCAGCACCCCGGGGAGGGCTGGGGCCAACGTCCTGACTTTC; CDR3 protein: CASTPGRAGANVLTF
V gene: TRBV28; D gene: NA; clone size: NA; J gene: TRBJ2-5; CDR3 DNA: TGTGCCAGCAGGACTACTAGCCGGCAGTACTTC; CDR3 protein: CASRTTSRQYF
V gene: TRBV6-6; D gene: NA; clone size: NA; J gene: TRBJ2-5; CDR3 DNA: TGTGCCAGCAGACCGGCCCAGCGGCAAGAGACCCAGTACTTC; CDR3 protein: CASRPAQRQETQYF
V gene: TRBV10-3; D gene: NA; clone size: NA; J gene: TRBJ2-7; CDR3 DNA: TGTGCCATCAGTGAGGGCGGCTCCTACGAGCAGTACTTC; CDR3 protein: CAISEGGSYEQYF
V gene: TRBV18; D gene: TRBD1; clone size: NA; J gene: TRBJ2-7; CDR3 DNA: TGTGCCAGCTCACCCGGGACAGGCGTCTACGAGCAGTACTTC; CDR3 protein: CASSPGTGVYEQYF
V gene: TRBV19; D gene: TRBD1; clone size: NA; J gene: TRBJ1-5; CDR3 DNA: TGTGCCAGTACACCCCTTGGGGGACAGGGGTCTCAGCCCCAGCATTTT; CDR3 protein: CASTPLGGQGSQPQHF
V gene: TRBV7-8; D gene: NA; clone size: NA; J gene: TRBJ2-7; CDR3 DNA: TGTGCCAGCAGCTTAGAACTAGGGATATACGAGCAGTACTTC; CDR3 protein: CASSLELGIYEQYF
V gene: TRBV7-6; D gene: NA; clone size: NA; J gene: TRBJ1-1; CDR3 DNA: TGTGCCAGCAGCCCAGGCATGAACACTGAAGCTTTCTTT; CDR3 protein: CASSPGMNTEAFF
V gene: TRBV28; D gene: NA; clone size: NA; J gene: TRBJ2-7; CDR3 DNA: TGTGCCAGCAGTTGGGGCAGGGGATCAGACGAGCAGTACTTC; CDR3 protein: CASSWGRGSDEQYF
V gene: TRBV10-3; D gene: NA; clone size: NA; J gene: TRBJ2-7; CDR3 DNA: TGTGCCATCAGTGAGTCCTCCAGTGGACTGGGGTCTTCTTCCTACGAGCAGTACTTC; CDR3 protein: CAISESSSGLGSSSYEQYF
V gene: TRBV5-1; D gene: TRBD1; clone size: NA; J gene: TRBJ1-1; CDR3 DNA: TGCGCCAGCAGCCGATCGGGACAGCAGAACACTGAAGCTTTCTTT; CDR3 protein: CASSRSGQQNTEAFF
V gene: TRBV6-1; D gene: TRBD1; clone size: NA; J gene: TRBJ1-6; CDR3 DNA: TGTGCCAGCTGTGCCGGGACAGCGAATTCACCCCTCCACTTT; CDR3 protein: CASCAGTANSPLHF
V gene: TRBV5-1; D gene: NA; clone size: NA; J gene: TRBJ2-7; CDR3 DNA: TGCGCCAGCAGCCACCTCGACAACTACGAGCAGTACTTC; CDR3 protein: CASSHLDNYEQYF
V gene: TRBV5-8; D gene: TRBD2; clone size: NA; J gene: TRBJ2-2; CDR3 DNA: TGTGCCAGCAGGAGACTAGCGAGACTCTATACACCGAACACCGGGGAGCTGTTTTTT; CDR3 protein: CASRRLARLYTPNTGELFF
V gene: TRBV4-2; D gene: TRBD1; clone size: NA; J gene: TRBJ2-7; CDR3 DNA: TGTGCCAGCAGCCAGGCGGGACAGGGCAACGAGCAGTACTTC; CDR3 protein: CASSQAGQGNEQYF
V gene: TRBV5-6; D gene: TRBD1; clone size: once; J gene: TRBJ2-7; CDR3 DNA: TGTGCCAGCAGCTTGGTCGGCAGGGGGACCTACGAGCAGTACTTC; CDR3 protein: CASSLVGRGTYEQYF
V gene: TRBV9; D gene: TRBD1; clone size: few; J gene: TRBJ2-5; CDR3 DNA: TGTGCCAGCAGCGTAGGGACAGGGTGGGAGCAGTACTTC; CDR3 protein: CASSVGTGWEQYF
V gene: TRBV29-1; D gene: NA; clone size: NA; J gene: TRBJ2-1; CDR3 DNA: TGCAGCGTTGAGGCTAGCGTCGGGAATGAGCAGTTCTTC; CDR3 protein: CSVEASVGNEQFF
V gene: TRBV7-9; D gene: NA; clone size: NA; J gene: TRBJ2-7; CDR3 DNA: TGTGCCAGCGGGACTTGGTACGAGCAGTACTTC; CDR3 protein: CASGTWYEQYF
V gene: TRBV2; D gene: NA; clone size: NA; J gene: TRBJ2-3; CDR3 DNA: TGTGCCAGCAGGGTGACAGGTACAGATACGCAGTATTTT; CDR3 protein: CASRVTGTDTQYF
V gene: TRBV29-1; D gene: NA; clone size: few; J gene: TRBJ1-5; CDR3 DNA: TGCAGCGTTGTAGGGGGGGCGGGTGGCAATCAGCCCCAGCATTTT; CDR3 protein: CSVVGGAGGNQPQHF
V gene: TRBV5-1; D gene: NA; clone size: NA; J gene: TRBJ1-1; CDR3 DNA: TGCGCCAGCAGCTTGGAAACAGGGAGAACAGAAGCTTTCTTT; CDR3 protein: CASSLETGRTEAFF
V gene: TRBV5-4; D gene: TRBD1; clone size: NA; J gene: TRBJ2-2; CDR3 DNA: TGTGCCAGCAGCCGACAGGGGGGCAACACCGGGGAGCTGTTTTTT; CDR3 protein: CASSRQGGNTGELFF
V gene: TRBV15; D gene: NA; clone size: few; J gene: TRBJ1-1; CDR3 DNA: TGTGCCACCAGCAGAGACGTTTGGGCCGATCGGGGCACTGAAGCTTTCTTT; CDR3 protein: CATSRDVWADRGTEAFF
V gene: TRBV7-9; D gene: NA; clone size: NA; J gene: TRBJ1-1; CDR3 DNA: TGTGCCAGCAGCTTAGACAGCCCAACTGAAGCTTTCTTT; CDR3 protein: CASSLDSPTEAFF